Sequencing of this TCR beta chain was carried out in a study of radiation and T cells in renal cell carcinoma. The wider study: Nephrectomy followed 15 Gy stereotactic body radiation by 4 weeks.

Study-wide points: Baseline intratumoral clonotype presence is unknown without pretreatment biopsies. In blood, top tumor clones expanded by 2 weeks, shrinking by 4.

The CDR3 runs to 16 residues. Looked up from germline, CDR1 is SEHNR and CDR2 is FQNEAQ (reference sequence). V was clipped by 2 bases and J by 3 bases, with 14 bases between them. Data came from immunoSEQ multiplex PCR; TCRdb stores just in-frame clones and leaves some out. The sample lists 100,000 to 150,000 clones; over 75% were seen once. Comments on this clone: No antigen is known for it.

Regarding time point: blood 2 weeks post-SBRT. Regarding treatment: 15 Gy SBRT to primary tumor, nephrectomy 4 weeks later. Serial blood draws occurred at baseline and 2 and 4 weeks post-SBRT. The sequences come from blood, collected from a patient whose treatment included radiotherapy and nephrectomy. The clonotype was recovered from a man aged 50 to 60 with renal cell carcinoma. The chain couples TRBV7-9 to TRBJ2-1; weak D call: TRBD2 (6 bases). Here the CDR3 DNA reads TGTGCCAGCAGCTTATTGATGAGTAGCGGCTACAATGAGCAGTTCTTC. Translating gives CASSLLMSSGYNEQFF.